Listed here is a single T cell receptor beta chain. Its antigen is not known. The repertoire was sequenced with immunoSEQ multiplex PCR; TCRdb's copy has only in-frame clones and lacks some. The sample consists of about 650,000 clones, roughly 96% of them appearing once. CDR1 SGHVS and CDR2 FNYEAQ come from the germline V gene. Trimming stripped 1 base from V and 4 bases from J, with 8 bases between. The CDR3 consists of 14 residues. The data stem from a study of shared clonotypes between healthy human individuals. CD45RO-negative, CCR7-positively selected cells formed the naive CD8 fraction, excluding terminally differentiated effector memory CD45RA+ cells. Notes on the study in general: Since donors were few, the genetic and exposure-history diversity represented was limited.

The sample comprised naive CD8+ T cells sorted from blood. This rearrangement joins TRBV7-6 to TRBJ2-1, with D possibly matching TRBD2 (5 bases). This receptor was identified in a woman in her 30s in good health. Written as DNA, the CDR3 is TGTGCCAGCAGCTTAGAACGGGAATACAATGAGCAGTTCTTC. Its protein is CASSLEREYNEQFF. The variable domain in full, with the rest retrieved from reference TRBV7-6 and TRBJ2-1, is GAGVSQSPRYKVTKRGQDVALRCDPISGHVSLYWYRQALGQGPEFLTYFNYEAQQDKSGLPNDRFSAERPEGSISTLTIQRTEQRDSAMYRCASSLEREYNEQFFGPGTRLTVL.